This T cell receptor (beta chain) was captured by sequencing in a study of T cell responses to AZD1222 COVID-19 vaccine. General study points: Females made up more of the donors, who were largely white British, and clonal diversity may have come out too low.

Produced via immunoSEQ multiplex PCR; TCRdb's table is partial and in-frame only. The sample yields about 75,000 clones, more than 70% seen once. Trimming took off 3 bases at V and 5 bases at J, with 5 bases between the two ends. Per the germline V gene, CDR1 is DFQATT and CDR2 is SNEGSKA (reference sequence). This CDR3 has 11 amino acids. A remark on this clone: Its antigen is currently unknown.

The chain joins TRBV20-1 to TRBJ1-5; D is uncertain. The sequence derives from an adult who received the MenACWY meningococcal vaccine as a control. The sequencing here drew on peripheral blood, taken 28 days after the second dose of the MenACWY control vaccine. The DNA for the CDR3 is TGCAGTGCTAGTCAGGATCAGCCCCAGCATTTT. Translation gives CSASQDQPQHF.